The 23 T cell receptor beta chains presented below share a single source sample, sequenced in a study of CD8 T cells in ankylosing spondylitis. TCRdb fed the 5' RACE reads into MiXCR, producing one record per CDR3 protein. The table shows about 330,000 distinct CDR3 sequences, with approximately 8.2% occurring only once. The antigens of these receptors remain unknown. Study observations and caveats: In ankylosing spondylitis blood, a motif of 7 to 9 highly homologous TCR beta variants appeared characteristic.

The sequenced sample consisted of blood, either unsorted or a sorted T cell fraction (not recorded which). Receptor source: a male donor with ankylosing spondylitis.

This clonotype was recorded a few times. The V and J genes are TRBV27 and TRBJ1-4; D not resolved. The germline V and J ends were trimmed by 8 bases and 3 bases, with 7 bases remaining between them. Germline CDR1 is MNHEY and CDR2 is SMNVEV (reference sequence). This CDR3 region has 12 residues. The CDR3 DNA reads as TGTGCCAGCTGGAGGGCTAATGAAAAACTGTTTTTT. This sequence encodes CASWRANEKLFF.

This clonotype was counted at least ten times. The CDR3 spells CSVEDLMGDYGYTF. The CDR3 DNA reads as TGCAGCGTTGAAGATTTAATGGGGGACTATGGCTACACCTTC. This chain connects TRBV29-1 to TRBJ1-2, with a tentative D call TRBD1 (5 bases). Trimming removed 0 bases from V and 3 bases from J, with 11 bases in between. CDR3 size: 14 residues. Germline V gene data show CDR1 as SQVTM and CDR2 as ANQGSEA.

This clonotype was counted a few times. This chain uses TRBV28 with TRBJ2-1; 9 positions agree with TRBD2. This CDR3 has 15 residues. Germline assignment: CDR1 MDHEN and CDR2 SYDVKM. After removal of 8 bases from V and 6 bases from J, the junction contained 11 bases not matched to a gene. The CDR3 sequence is CASLKGASGVNEQFF. The CDR3 DNA is TGTGCCAGCTTGAAAGGGGCTAGCGGGGTCAATGAGCAGTTCTTC. Combining the CDR3 with reference TRBV28 and TRBJ2-1 gives the whole variable domain DVKVTQSSRYLVKRTGEKVFLECVQDMDHENMFWYRQDPGLGLRLIYFSYDVKMKEKGDIPEGYSVSREKKERFSLILESASTNQTSMYLCASLKGASGVNEQFFGPGTRLTVL.

This clonotype came up a few times. J is TRBJ1-2 and V is TRBV20-1; a weak D match, TRBD1 (5 bases). The germline gives CDR1 DFQATT, CDR2 SNEGSKA (reference sequence). CDR3 length: 14 amino acids. Trimming cost V 3 bases and J 8 bases, with 19 bases left between them. As DNA, the CDR3 is TGCAGTGCTAGTGACCGGGGGGTTCCTAGGGGCTACACCTTC. It translates to CSASDRGVPRGYTF.

This clonotype was counted between two and nine times. The CDR3 loop reads CASSHYSGNEQFF. Here the CDR3 DNA reads TGTGCCAGCAGCCACTACAGCGGCAATGAGCAGTTCTTC. The V gene is TRBV3-1, the J gene TRBJ2-1; tentative D call: TRBD2 (5 bases). This CDR3 spans 13 amino acids. V was clipped by 3 bases and J by 6 bases, with 9 bases between them. Germline lookup yields CDR1 LGHDT and CDR2 YNNKEL (reference sequence).

This clonotype was detected a few times. The chain uses TRBV5-1 and TRBJ2-7, with D perhaps matching TRBD2 (5 bases). The CDR3 sequence is 14 residues long. Per germline, CDR1 SGHRS and CDR2 YFSETQ. V was clipped by 0 bases and J by 6 bases, with 13 bases between them. The CDR3 coding sequence is TGCGCCAGCAGCTTGGACCGAGCGGCGGGCGAGCAGTACTTC. Translating it yields CASSLDRAAGEQYF. Using reference TRBV5-1 and TRBJ2-7 for the parts outside the CDR3, the full variable domain is KAGVTQTPRYLIKTRGQQVTLSCSPISGHRSVSWYQQTPGQGLQFLFEYFSETQRNKGNFPGRFSGRQFSNSRSEMNVSTLELGDSALYLCASSLDRAAGEQYFGPGTRLTVT.

This clonotype turned up a few times. This chain connects TRBV18 to TRBJ2-1; TRBD2 is a possible D gene (6 bases). CDR3 length equals 13 residues. Trimming stripped 3 bases from V and 9 bases from J, with 12 bases between. Germline V gene lookup returns CDR1 KGHSH and CDR2 LQKENI. CDR3 DNA sequence: TGTGCCAGCTCACCGGGAGGCGTGGGTGAGCAGTTCTTC. Its protein is CASSPGGVGEQFF. The full variable domain, with the rest looked up from reference TRBV18 and TRBJ2-1, is NAGVMQNPRHLVRRRGQEARLRCSPMKGHSHVYWYRQLPEEGLKFMVYLQKENIIDESGMPKERFSAEFPKEGPSILRIQQVVRGDSAAYFCASSPGGVGEQFFGPGTRLTVL.

A few counts support this clonotype. The chain is built from TRBV20-1 and TRBJ1-2; D remains ambiguous. The germline CDR1 and CDR2 sequences are DFQATT and SNEGSKA (reference sequence). CDR3 length equals 13 residues. Trimming left V 0 bases short and J 8 bases short, with 13 bases between. The CDR3 loop is CSAREVAASGYTF. The CDR3 nucleotides are TGCAGTGCTAGAGAGGTGGCCGCCAGCGGCTACACCTTC.

This clonotype came up a few times. The rearrangement joins TRBV7-3 to TRBJ1-1, with D uncertain. From germline, CDR1 is SGHTA and CDR2 FQGTGA. The CDR3 extends over 13 amino acids. V lost 4 bases and J 6 bases, leaving 12 bases between the germline ends. The CDR3 nucleotides read TGTGCCAGCAGCTCCTTTTTCGAGGCTGAAGCTTTCTTT. Translated: CASSSFFEAEAFF.

This clonotype was recorded many times. V is TRBV2 and J is TRBJ2-5, with D perhaps TRBD2 (6 bases). The germline gives CDR1 SNHLY, CDR2 FYNNEI. Between the trimmed V and J ends, which lost 6 bases and 4 bases, there was a span of 15 bases. The CDR3 extends over 14 amino acids. CDR3 sequence: CASSLQEEGETQYF. As DNA, the CDR3 is TGTGCCAGCAGCCTACAGGAGGAGGGAGAGACCCAGTACTTC.

This clonotype was seen a few times. The rearrangement links TRBV19 to TRBJ1-1, with no clear D. Germline V lookup: CDR1 LNHDA, CDR2 SQIVND (reference sequence). V gave up 5 bases and J gave up 0 bases, with 16 bases separating them. This CDR3 region has 16 residues. The CDR3 loop is CASSEGSGSMNTEAFF. For the CDR3, the DNA is TGTGCCAGTAGTGAGGGATCCGGCAGCATGAACACTGAAGCTTTCTTT. The entire variable domain, with the rest obtained from reference TRBV19 and TRBJ1-1, is as follows: DGGITQSPKYLFRKEGQNVTLSCEQNLNHDAMYWYRQDPGQGLRLIYYSQIVNDFQKGDIAEGYSVSREKKESFPLTVTSAQKNPTAFYLCASSEGSGSMNTEAFFGQGTRLTVV.

This clonotype has at least ten counts. The gene calls are TRBV12-3 or TRBV12-4 and TRBJ2-5; D perhaps matches TRBD2 (5 bases). The CDR3 runs 14 residues. The ends were cut back, 1 base at V and 5 bases at J, with 11 bases in the middle. The CDR3 bases are TGTGCCAGCAGTTTAGTCCAGACGGGGGAGACCCAGTACTTC. As protein: CASSLVQTGETQYF.

This chain connects TRBV5-6 to TRBJ2-7; D perhaps matches TRBD1 (5 bases). The length of the CDR3 is 14 residues. With 3 bases removed from V and 0 bases from J, the gap between germline ends came to 10 bases. From germline, CDR1 is SGHDT and CDR2 YYEEEE. The CDR3 sequence: CASSSGMRSYEQYF. The CDR3 coding sequence is TGTGCCAGCAGCTCAGGGATGCGCTCCTACGAGCAGTACTTC. The variable domain in full, with the rest retrieved from reference TRBV5-6 and TRBJ2-7, is DAGVTQSPTHLIKTRGQQVTLRCSPKSGHDTVSWYQQALGQGPQFIFQYYEEEERQRGNFPDRFSGHQFPNYSSELNVNALLLGDSALYLCASSSGMRSYEQYFGPGTRLTVT.

This clonotype was observed at least ten times. This chain uses TRBV4-3 with TRBJ2-7; TRBD2 matches 10 bases. Germline V gene sequence: CDR1 LGHNA, CDR2 YSLEER. This CDR3 contains 16 residues. V lost 2 bases, J lost 4 bases, and 8 bases stayed unmatched. The CDR3 DNA reads TGCGCCAGCAGCCAATCCCAGCGGGAGGGCCCATACGAGCAGTACTTC. Translating gives CASSQSQREGPYEQYF.

This clonotype was observed many times. The V and J genes are TRBV12-3 or TRBV12-4 and TRBJ2-1, with D possibly being TRBD2 (5 bases). The CDR3 has 12 residues. V lost 7 bases, J lost 4 bases, and 8 bases lay in between. CDR3 residues: CASTSGYNEQFF. The CDR3 DNA reads TGTGCCAGCACCTCGGGGTACAATGAGCAGTTCTTC.

This clonotype was counted between two and nine times. The chain has TRBV14 and TRBJ2-1; 7 nucleotides align to TRBD1. The junction had 11 bases not matched to a gene; V was cut back by 2 bases and J by 13 bases. CDR1 and CDR2 from the germline V gene are SGHDN and FVKESK. This CDR3 is built from 14 residues. DNA of the CDR3: TGTGCCAGCAGCCAACTCGGGACAGCTATCCCTCAGTTCTTC. It specifies CASSQLGTAIPQFF. Full variable domain (rest looked up from reference TRBV14 and TRBJ2-1): EAGVTQFPSHSVIEKGQTVTLRCDPISGHDNLYWYRRVMGKEIKFLLHFVKESKQDESGMPNNRFLAERTGGTYSTLKVQPAELEDSGVYFCASSQLGTAIPQFFGPGTRLTVL.

The chain couples TRBV20-1 to TRBJ1-2; 7 nucleotides line up with TRBD1. CDR3 length equals 14 residues. V lost 5 bases to trimming and J lost 4 bases; unmatched junction nucleotides: 10. Germline V gene data show CDR1 as DFQATT and CDR2 as SNEGSKA (reference sequence). In nucleotides, the CDR3 is TGCAGTGCTGGAAGAACCCGGGACAGCTATGGCTACACCTTC. It yields the protein CSAGRTRDSYGYTF.

This clonotype occurred many times. The chain recombines TRBV2 with TRBJ2-1; TRBD1 is a possible D gene (6 bases). CDR3 size: 15 residues. In germline, CDR1 is SNHLY, CDR2 FYNNEI. V dropped 6 bases and J dropped 3 bases, with 15 bases sitting between them. The CDR3: CASRGTGTVYNEQFF. The CDR3 region has the DNA TGTGCCAGCAGAGGTACAGGGACCGTCTACAATGAGCAGTTCTTC.

This clonotype has a count of ten or more. J is TRBJ2-1 and V is TRBV18; the D is unclear. Deletions cut 3 bases from V and 0 bases from J, with 9 bases between. The germline gives CDR1 KGHSH, CDR2 LQKENI. This CDR3 has 15 residues. In DNA form, the CDR3 reads TGTGCCAGCTCACCCGCAAGGTACTCCTACAATGAGCAGTTCTTC. This encodes CASSPARYSYNEQFF.

There are a few counts of this clonotype. The CDR3 DNA reads TGTGCCAGCAGTGTCATGTCCCTAGCACACGAGCAGTACTTC. It encodes CASSVMSLAHEQYF. The gene calls are TRBV27 and TRBJ2-7, with D perhaps TRBD2 (5 bases). The V and J ends lost 5 bases and 5 bases respectively, with 16 bases between them. The CDR3 consists of 14 residues. Germline CDR1 MNHEY, CDR2 SMNVEV (reference sequence).

The chain uses TRBV12-3 or TRBV12-4 and TRBJ2-3, with 9 nucleotides matching TRBD1. The CDR3 spans 15 residues. V trimming: 1 base; J trimming: 3 bases; junction bases outside the gene matches: 2. The CDR3 here is CASSLGDRVTDTQYF. Written as DNA, the CDR3 is TGTGCCAGCAGTTTAGGGGACAGGGTAACAGATACGCAGTATTTT.

The chain carries TRBV5-6 and TRBJ1-2; 11 bases match TRBD1. Germline V gene data show CDR1 as SGHDT and CDR2 as YYEEEE. The length of the CDR3 is 17 residues. The V gene end was trimmed by 3 bases and the J gene end by 8 bases; junction bases not matched to a gene: 15. In DNA, the CDR3 is TGTGCCAGCAGCTCCAGGAGGACAGGGGGCCTCCGTCGGGGCTACACCTTC. It yields the protein CASSSRRTGGLRRGYTF.

The V and J genes are TRBV25-1 and TRBJ2-7; D may be TRBD2 (5 bases). CDR3 length: 14 residues. Germline V gene sequence: CDR1 MGHDK, CDR2 SYGVNS. V lost 6 bases and J 4 bases, leaving 16 bases between the germline ends. The CDR3 nucleotides are TGTGCCAGCAGCCCAAGCGGCGCCGGGTACGAGCAGTACTTC. Translated, it gives CASSPSGAGYEQYF.